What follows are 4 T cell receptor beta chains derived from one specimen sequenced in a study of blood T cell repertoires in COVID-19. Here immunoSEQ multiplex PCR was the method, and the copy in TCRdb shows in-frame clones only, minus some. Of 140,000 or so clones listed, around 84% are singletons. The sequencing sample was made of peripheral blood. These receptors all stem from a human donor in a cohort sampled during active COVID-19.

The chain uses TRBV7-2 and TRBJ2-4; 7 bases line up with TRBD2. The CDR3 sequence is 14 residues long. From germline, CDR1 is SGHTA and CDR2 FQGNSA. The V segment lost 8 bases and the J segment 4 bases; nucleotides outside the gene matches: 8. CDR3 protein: CASGGETLKNIQYF. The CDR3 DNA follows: TGTGCCAGCGGGGGGGAGACCCTAAAAAACATTCAGTACTTC.

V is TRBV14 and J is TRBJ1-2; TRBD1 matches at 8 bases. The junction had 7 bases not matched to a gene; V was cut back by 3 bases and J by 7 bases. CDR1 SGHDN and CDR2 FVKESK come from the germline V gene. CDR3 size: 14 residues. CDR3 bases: TGTGCCAGCAGCCAGAATTCAGGGGGCATTGGCTACACCTTC. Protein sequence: CASSQNSGGIGYTF.

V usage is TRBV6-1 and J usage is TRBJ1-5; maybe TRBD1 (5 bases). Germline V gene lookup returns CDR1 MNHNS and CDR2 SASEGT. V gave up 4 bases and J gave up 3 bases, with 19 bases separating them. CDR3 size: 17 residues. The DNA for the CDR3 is TGTGCCAGCAGTGTACTTTCCTCCAGGGTCCTCAATCAGCCCCAGCATTTT. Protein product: CASSVLSSRVLNQPQHF.

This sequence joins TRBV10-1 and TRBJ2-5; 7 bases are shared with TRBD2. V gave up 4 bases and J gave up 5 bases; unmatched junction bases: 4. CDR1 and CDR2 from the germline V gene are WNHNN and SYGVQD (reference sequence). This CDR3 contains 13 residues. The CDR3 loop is CASSGGGLETQYF. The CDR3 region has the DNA TGCGCCAGCAGTGGCGGGGGATTGGAGACCCAGTACTTC.